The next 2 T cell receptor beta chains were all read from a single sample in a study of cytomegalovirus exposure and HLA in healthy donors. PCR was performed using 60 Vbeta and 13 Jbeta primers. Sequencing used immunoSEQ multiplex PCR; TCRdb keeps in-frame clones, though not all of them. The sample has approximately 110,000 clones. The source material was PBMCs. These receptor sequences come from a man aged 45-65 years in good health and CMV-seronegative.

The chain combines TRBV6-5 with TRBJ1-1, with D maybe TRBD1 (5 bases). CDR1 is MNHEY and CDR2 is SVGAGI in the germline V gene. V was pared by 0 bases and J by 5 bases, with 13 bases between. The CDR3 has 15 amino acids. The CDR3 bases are TGTGCCAGCAGTTACTCAGGGGAATCAGGTACTGAAGCTTTCTTT. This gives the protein CASSYSGESGTEAFF.

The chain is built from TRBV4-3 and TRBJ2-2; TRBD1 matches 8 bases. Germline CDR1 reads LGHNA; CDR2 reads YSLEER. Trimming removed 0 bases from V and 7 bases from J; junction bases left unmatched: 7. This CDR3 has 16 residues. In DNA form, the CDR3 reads TGCGCCAGCAGCCAAGACCACCGACAGGGGAGCGGGGAGCTGTTTTTT. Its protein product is CASSQDHRQGSGELFF.